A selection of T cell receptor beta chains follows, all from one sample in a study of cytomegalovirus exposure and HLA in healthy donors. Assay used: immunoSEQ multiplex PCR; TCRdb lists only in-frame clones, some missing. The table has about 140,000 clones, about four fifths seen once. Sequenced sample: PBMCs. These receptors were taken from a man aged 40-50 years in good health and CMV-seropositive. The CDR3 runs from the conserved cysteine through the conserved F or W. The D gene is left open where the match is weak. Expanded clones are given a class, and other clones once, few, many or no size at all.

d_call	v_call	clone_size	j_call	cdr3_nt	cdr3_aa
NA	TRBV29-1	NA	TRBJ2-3	TGCAGCGTCCCCAGGGCAGGCGGAAGCACAGATACGCAGTATTTT	CSVPRAGGSTDTQYF
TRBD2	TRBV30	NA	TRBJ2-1	TGTGCCTGGAGTCCCGGGACTAGCGCCCACAATGAGCAGTTCTTC	CAWSPGTSAHNEQFF
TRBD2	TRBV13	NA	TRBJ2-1	TGTGCCAGCAGCGCTTTTCTAGCGGGGGTATACAATGAGCAGTTCTTC	CASSAFLAGVYNEQFF
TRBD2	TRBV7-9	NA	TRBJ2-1	TGTTCCAGCAGCTTAGCGGGAGTTGTCTACAATGAGCAGTTCTTC	CSSSLAGVVYNEQFF
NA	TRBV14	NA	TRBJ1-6	TGTGCCAGCAGCCCGGGAGGGGGGGCCTATAATTCACCCCTCCACTTT	CASSPGGGAYNSPLHF
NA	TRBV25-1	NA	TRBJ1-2	TGTGCCAGCAGTCAAGGCCAGGGGTTAGCTAACTATGGCTACACCTTC	CASSQGQGLANYGYTF
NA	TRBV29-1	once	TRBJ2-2	TGCAGCGTTAGTTACAGGGTAGTCACCGGGGAGCTGTTTTTT	CSVSYRVVTGELFF
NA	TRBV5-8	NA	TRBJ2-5	TGTGCCAGCAGCCCTTGGGGGCTGGAGACCCAGTACTTC	CASSPWGLETQYF
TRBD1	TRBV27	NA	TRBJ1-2	TGTGCCAGCAGTTTATCCCGGACAGGTTCCCATAACTATGGCTACACCTTC	CASSLSRTGSHNYGYTF
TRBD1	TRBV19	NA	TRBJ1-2	TGTGCCAGTACCCAGATTCGGACAGGGGACTATGGCTACACCTTC	CASTQIRTGDYGYTF
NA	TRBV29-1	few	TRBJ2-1	TGCAGCGTAGCAGGTGATAGCTCCTACAATGAGCAGTTCTTC	CSVAGDSSYNEQFF
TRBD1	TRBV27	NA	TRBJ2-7	TGTGCCAGCAGTTTGGGACAGGGGTCTTACGAGCAGTACTTC	CASSLGQGSYEQYF
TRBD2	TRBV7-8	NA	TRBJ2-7	TGTGCCAGCAGCCCGGGACTAGCGGAAAACTACGAGCAGTACTTC	CASSPGLAENYEQYF
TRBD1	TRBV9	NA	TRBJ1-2	TGTGCCAGCAGCCCCCGGACAGGGACTAACTATGGCTACACCTTC	CASSPRTGTNYGYTF
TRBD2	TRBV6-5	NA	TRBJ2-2	TGTGCCAGCAAAAGCGGGAGGAGTGTCGGGGAGCTGTTTTTT	CASKSGRSVGELFF
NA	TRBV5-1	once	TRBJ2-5	TGCGCCAGCAGCAAAAGCCGGGACAAATCAGAGACCCAGTACTTC	CASSKSRDKSETQYF
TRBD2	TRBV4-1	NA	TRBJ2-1	TGCGCCAGCAGCCAAGATCAGGCTAGCGGGAGCCATAAACGGTTCTTC	CASSQDQASGSHKRFF
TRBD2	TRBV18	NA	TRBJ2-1	TGTGCCAGCTCACCTAACCTGGGACTAGCGGGAGGGCCTTGTGAGCAGTTCTTC	CASSPNLGLAGGPCEQFF
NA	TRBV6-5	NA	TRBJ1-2	TGTGCCAGCAGAAACACAGGCTCCTATGGCTACACCTTC	CASRNTGSYGYTF
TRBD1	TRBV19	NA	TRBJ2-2	TGTGCCAGTAGTTTCAGTCCGGGACAGGGGACCGGGGAGCTGTTTTTT	CASSFSPGQGTGELFF
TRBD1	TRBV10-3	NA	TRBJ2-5	TGTGCCACCAGAGCACGAGGGACAGGGTGGGGGAAGACCCAGTACTTC	CATRARGTGWGKTQYF
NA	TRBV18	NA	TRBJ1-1	TGTGCCAGCTCACCAGGGGTATCCGGGAGTCGTGAAGCTTTCTTT	CASSPGVSGSREAFF
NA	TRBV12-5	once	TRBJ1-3	TGTGCTAGCGGCCGGACCAGGGAGGGGGGAAACACCATATATTTT	CASGRTREGGNTIYF
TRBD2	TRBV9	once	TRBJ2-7	TGTGCCAGCAGCGGGGGGGCTAGCGGGATGTACGAGCAGTACTTC	CASSGGASGMYEQYF
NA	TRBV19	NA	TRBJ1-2	TGTGCCAGTAGTATAGATCAGGGGAGAGCTGGCTACACCTTC	CASSIDQGRAGYTF